Below are 17 T cell receptor beta chains sequenced from a single sample in a study of CD4 T cells in relation to SARS-CoV-2 and coronaviruses. Clones were read by immunoSEQ multiplex PCR, and TCRdb kept only the in-frame ones, dropping some. The sample has some 68,000 clones, about 92% seen once. Before the COVID-19 pandemic, during about 2011-2019, CD4+ T cells were taken from unexposed donors. The specimen sequenced was naive CD4+ T cells from PBMCs. Described subset: naive CD4+ T cells isolated by negative enrichment. Every receptor here comes from a human donor in good health.

The rearrangement uses TRBV6-1 and TRBJ2-7, with D possibly being TRBD1 or TRBD2 (5 bases each). Germline V gives CDR1 MNHNS, CDR2 SASEGT. Trimming stripped 2 bases from V and 4 bases from J, with 12 bases between. CDR3 length: 14 residues. CDR3 in DNA: TGTGCCAGCAGTGAACCCGGGACCGAGTACGAGCAGTACTTC. Encoded protein: CASSEPGTEYEQYF.

Concerning this clone itself: Relative to the germline gene, one junction end is altered; a read error may explain this. The V call is TRBV7-7, the J call TRBJ2-1, with 8 bases lining up with TRBD2. Looked up from germline, CDR1 is SSHAT and CDR2 is FNYEAQ (reference sequence). The CDR3 consists of 19 residues. The CDR3 DNA is TGTGCTAGCAGCTGCAGTTGGCCCGGGGGACTAGGTACCTACAATGAGCAGTTCTTC. Encoded protein: CASSCSWPGGLGTYNEQFF.

CDR3: CASEAGTGNEQYF. CDR3 coding DNA: TGTGCCAGCGAAGCCGGGACAGGGAACGAGCAGTACTTC. V usage is TRBV11-2 and J usage is TRBJ2-7; 9 bases fit TRBD1. J lost 5 bases, V lost 8 bases, and 7 bases had no gene match. Per germline, CDR1 SGHAT and CDR2 FQNNGV. This CDR3 region has 13 residues.

J is TRBJ2-1 and V is TRBV2, with 10 bases that match TRBD2. The CDR3 runs to 15 residues. Germline CDR1 reads SNHLY; CDR2 reads FYNNEI. Trimming cost V 7 bases and J 7 bases; bases outside gene matches: 10. DNA for the CDR3: TGTGCCAGCACCCCCCAAGCGGGGGGGCTTAATGAGCAGTTCTTC. Residues: CASTPQAGGLNEQFF.

This sequence joins TRBV6-2 or TRBV6-3 and TRBJ1-5; 7 bases agree with TRBD1. J gave up 4 bases and V 4 bases, and 13 bases lay outside the gene matches. This CDR3 is built from 17 residues. The germline V gene encodes CDR1 MNHEY and CDR2 SVGEGT. The CDR3 DNA reads TGTGCCAGCAGTTGGAGTCGCAGGGGGGGGATTAATCAGCCCCAGCATTTT. Translated: CASSWSRRGGINQPQHF.

V and J are TRBV5-1 and TRBJ2-7; D ambiguous. V dropped 4 bases and J dropped 3 bases, with 8 bases sitting between them. CDR3 size: 12 residues. The V gene's germline CDR1 is SGHRS and CDR2 YFSETQ. The CDR3 protein is CASSPNLYEQYF. In DNA form, the CDR3 reads TGCGCCAGCAGCCCAAACCTCTACGAGCAGTACTTC.

This chain connects TRBV28 to TRBJ2-7; possible D gene TRBD1, 5 bases. The CDR3 runs 13 residues. Germline CDR1 reads MDHEN; CDR2 reads SYDVKM. Trimming removed 7 bases at V and 0 bases at J, with 10 bases between. CDR3: CASISGSSYEQYF. The CDR3 DNA follows: TGTGCCAGCATTTCAGGGTCCTCCTACGAGCAGTACTTC.

This rearrangement joins TRBV19 to TRBJ1-1; 7 bases are shared with TRBD1. The CDR3 runs to 13 residues. Germline V CDR1 and CDR2: LNHDA, SQIVND (reference sequence). The ends lost 6 bases at V and 1 base at J; junction bases unmatched: 2. The CDR3 sequence is CASRGQPNTEAFF. DNA for the CDR3: TGTGCCAGTAGGGGACAGCCGAACACTGAAGCTTTCTTT. Based on the CDR3 plus reference TRBV19 and TRBJ1-1, the full variable domain is DGGITQSPKYLFRKEGQNVTLSCEQNLNHDAMYWYRQDPGQGLRLIYYSQIVNDFQKGDIAEGYSVSREKKESFPLTVTSAQKNPTAFYLCASRGQPNTEAFFGQGTRLTVV.

The J gene is TRBJ2-1, the V gene TRBV7-9, with 9 positions matching TRBD1. V lost 7 bases to trimming and J lost 7 bases; unmatched junction nucleotides: 11. Germline CDR1 SEHNR, CDR2 FQNEAQ (reference sequence). The CDR3 totals 15 residues. CDR3 amino acids: CASNPRDRAGNEQFF. Written as DNA, the CDR3 is TGTGCCAGCAACCCAAGGGACAGGGCGGGGAATGAGCAGTTCTTC.

The chain has TRBV7-2 and TRBJ2-1; 10 nucleotides match TRBD1. The germline gives CDR1 SGHTA, CDR2 FQGNSA. The CDR3 has 16 amino acids. V lost 5 bases and J lost 7; bases outside the gene matches: 11. The CDR3 loop reads CASSRQGTGVGNEQFF. The CDR3 coding sequence is TGTGCCAGCAGCAGGCAGGGGACAGGGGTAGGGAATGAGCAGTTCTTC.

This chain connects TRBV28 to TRBJ1-5, with a tentative D call TRBD1 (6 bases). CDR1 and CDR2 (germline): MDHEN, SYDVKM. The CDR3 extends over 17 amino acids. The V gene lost 1 base and the J gene lost 2 bases, with 15 bases spanning the gap. The CDR3 region is CASSLSQGLWGNQPQHF. The CDR3 coding sequence is TGTGCCAGCAGTTTATCCCAGGGGCTTTGGGGCAATCAGCCCCAGCATTTT.

This rearrangement joins TRBV5-4 to TRBJ2-1; D perhaps matches TRBD1 (6 bases). The germline gives CDR1 SGHNT, CDR2 YYREEE (reference sequence). The CDR3 has 16 amino acids. V was shortened by 4 bases and J by 6 bases, with 20 bases between the two germline ends. The CDR3 region has the DNA TGTGCCAGCAGCGACAAAAGGGGGATGGCTTTCAATGAGCAGTTCTTC. It translates to CASSDKRGMAFNEQFF.

This chain uses TRBV7-8 with TRBJ2-5; D is possibly TRBD1 or TRBD2 (5 bases each). The V and J ends lost 5 bases and 4 bases respectively, with 14 bases between them. CDR1 and CDR2 from the germline V gene are SGHVS and FQNEAQ. CDR3 size: 14 residues. In DNA form, the CDR3 reads TGTGCCAGCAGCCCGGGGCCGTTAACAGAGACCCAGTACTTC. Residues: CASSPGPLTETQYF.

This clone was seen a handful of times. This chain connects TRBV27 to TRBJ1-3, with D unresolved. CDR3 length: 13 amino acids. With 2 bases removed from V and 2 bases from J, the gap between germline ends came to 4 bases. The germline gives CDR1 MNHEY, CDR2 SMNVEV (reference sequence). CDR3 bases: TGTGCCAGCAGTTTACACACTGGAAACACCATATATTTT. Translated, it gives CASSLHTGNTIYF.

This rearrangement joins TRBV5-1 to TRBJ1-2; possible D gene TRBD1, 5 bases. With 6 bases removed from V and 6 bases from J, the gap between germline ends came to 18 bases. Germline V gene data show CDR1 as SGHRS and CDR2 as YFSETQ. The CDR3 totals 14 residues. The CDR3 loop is CASTRDPETNGYTF. CDR3 nucleotide sequence: TGCGCCAGCACCCGGGACCCCGAGACGAATGGCTACACCTTC.

CDR3 region: CASSLATSGSVTDTQYF. Here the CDR3 DNA reads TGCGCCAGCAGCTTGGCGACTAGCGGGAGTGTCACAGATACGCAGTATTTT. This chain uses TRBV5-1 with TRBJ2-3; 12 bases are a match to TRBD2. The CDR3 runs to 17 residues. Per the germline V gene, CDR1 is SGHRS and CDR2 is YFSETQ. The V segment lost 0 bases and the J segment 2 bases; nucleotides outside the gene matches: 4.

J is TRBJ1-4 and V is TRBV18; 7 bases match TRBD1. This CDR3 comprises 15 residues. Germline assignment: CDR1 KGHSH and CDR2 LQKENI. The V and J ends lost 3 bases and 1 base, in that order; junction bases with no gene match: 2. CDR3: CASSPRQGTNEKLFF. The CDR3 coding sequence is TGTGCCAGCTCACCTAGACAGGGAACTAATGAAAAACTGTTTTTT.